The entry that follows covers one T cell receptor (beta chain) sequence. Antigen: not known. The authors produced cDNA by 5'RACE using 10-nucleotide random UMIs. One entry per CDR3 protein results from TCRdb running MiXCR on the 5' RACE reads. The sample lists about 50,000 distinct CDR3 sequences, roughly 8.3% occurring once. These data come from a study of neurological immune-mediated disorders. Findings and caveats of the study: HTLV-1-associated myelopathy had the most TCR clonal expansion, whereas multiple sclerosis had the least (lower than in healthy controls).

Indicated time point: longitudinal time-point 3. Preparation of the unsorted libraries drew on 2 million PBMCs stored at -80 C. Losses at the gene ends were 5 bases for V and 6 bases for J; bases not matched to a gene: 15. CDR1 and CDR2 from the germline V gene are MNHEY and SVGEGT. The CDR3 length is 17 residues. The rearrangement uses TRBV6-2 or TRBV6-3 and TRBJ1-2; TRBD1 agrees at 10 bases. Sequences were obtained from PBMCs. The receptor comes from a woman between 40 and 50 years old in good health. Here the CDR3 DNA reads TGTGCCAGCAGTCTAACGGGGACAGGGGTCCCTCCAAATGGCTACACCTTC. It translates to CASSLTGTGVPPNGYTF.